This TCR beta chain is from a study of tumor-infiltrating lymphocytes in primary liver carcinoma. At the level of the study: The study enrolled male and female patients aged 30 to 69 years. Study-wide results and limits: No comparison of CD4+ and CD8+ repertoires was made, since the samples were bulk unsorted.

Blood RNA was derived from unsorted whole blood, and germline DNA was extracted too. No treatment had been given to the patients, who were chronically infected with HBV. A constant-region primer served to make TCR beta cDNA from roughly 500 ng total RNA. The TCR beta library was amplified through three nested multiplex PCR rounds in a modified ARM-PCR procedure. A C-beta reverse primer and TRBV1-TRBV30 forward primers served in each of the first two PCR rounds, at 10 cycles apiece. MiXCR was run by TCRdb on the multiplex PCR reads, yielding one entry per CDR3 protein. The table lists more than 150,000 distinct CDR3 sequences, about 60% of them singletons. Germline V gives CDR1 SEHNR, CDR2 FQNEAQ (reference sequence). The CDR3 contains 12 residues. As concerns this clonotype: The antigen remains unidentified. One junction end does not reproduce the germline sequence, and a read error may be involved.

Sequenced sample: peripheral blood. The TCR originated in a man aged 40-49 years with primary liver carcinoma and hepatitis B virus infection. The chain uses TRBV7-9 and TRBJ2-7; D is unresolved. The CDR3 DNA reads as TGTACCAGCAGCTCCAACCGGCCTCCGGGGTACTTC. It codes for CTSSSNRPPGYF. The full variable domain, rest sourced from reference TRBV7-9 and TRBJ2-7, is DTGVSQNPRHKITKRGQNVTFRCDPISEHNRLYWYRQTLGQGPEFLTYFQNEAQLEKSRLLSDRFSAERPKGSFSTLEIQRTEQGDSAMYLCTSSSNRPPGYFGPGTRLTVT.